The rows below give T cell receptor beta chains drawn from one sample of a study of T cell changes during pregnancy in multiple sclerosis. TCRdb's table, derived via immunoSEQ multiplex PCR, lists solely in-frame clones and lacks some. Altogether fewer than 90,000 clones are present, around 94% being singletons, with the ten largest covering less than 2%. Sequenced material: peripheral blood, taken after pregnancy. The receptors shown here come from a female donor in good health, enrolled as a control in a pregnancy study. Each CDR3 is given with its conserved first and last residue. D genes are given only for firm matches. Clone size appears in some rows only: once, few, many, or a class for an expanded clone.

CASSFDRLSYEQYF,TGTGCCAGCAGTTTCGACAGACTCTCCTACGAGCAGTACTTC,-,TRBJ2-7,-,TRBV5-6
CASSLAAGFVTDTQYF,TGCGCCAGCAGCTTGGCGGCGGGTTTCGTAACAGATACGCAGTATTTT,-,TRBJ2-3,-,TRBV5-1
CAWKSPGGNNQPQHF,TGTGCCTGGAAAAGCCCGGGGGGGAACAATCAGCCCCAGCATTTT,-,TRBJ1-5,-,TRBV30
CASSLIPYHALNTGELFF,TGTGCCAGCAGCTTAATCCCCTACCATGCGCTGAACACCGGGGAGCTGTTTTTT,-,TRBJ2-2,-,TRBV7-2
CAISEPSQGNQPQHF,TGTGCCATCAGTGAGCCCTCTCAGGGCAATCAGCCCCAGCATTTT,-,TRBJ1-5,-,TRBV10-3
CASSLPGQGPRETQYF,TGTGCCAGCAGCCTCCCGGGACAGGGTCCGAGAGAGACCCAGTACTTC,-,TRBJ2-5,TRBD1,TRBV6-6
CASSPRTSAYEQYF,TGTGCCAGCAGTCCGAGGACTAGCGCCTACGAGCAGTACTTC,-,TRBJ2-7,TRBD2,TRBV28
CASSLGGTGGGFEQYF,TGTGCCAGCAGCTTGGGGGGGACAGGGGGCGGATTCGAGCAGTACTTC,-,TRBJ2-7,TRBD1,TRBV5-4
CASNRDSAYGYTF,TGTGCCAGCAACCGGGACAGCGCCTATGGCTACACCTTC,-,TRBJ1-2,TRBD1,TRBV7-9
CASSLGDRENTGELFF,TGCGCCAGCAGCTTAGGGGACAGAGAGAACACCGGGGAGCTGTTTTTT,-,TRBJ2-2,TRBD1,TRBV5-1
CASSLEGRRNTEAFF,TGCGCCAGCAGCTTGGAAGGCCGGAGGAACACTGAAGCTTTCTTT,-,TRBJ1-1,-,TRBV5-1
CASSPPGQGDEQYF,TGTGCCAGCTCACCACCGGGACAGGGTGACGAGCAGTACTTC,once,TRBJ2-7,TRBD1,TRBV18
CASSLTSSYNEQFF,TGTGCCAGCAGTTTAACCAGCTCCTACAATGAGCAGTTCTTC,-,TRBJ2-1,-,TRBV28
CASSPRPGQGAEQYF,TGTGCCAGCAGCCCTCGCCCGGGACAGGGGGCTGAGCAGTACTTC,once,TRBJ2-7,TRBD1,TRBV9
CASSPRDRVPYEQYF,TGTGCCAGCAGCCCACGGGACAGGGTCCCCTACGAGCAGTACTTC,-,TRBJ2-7,TRBD1,TRBV7-2
CASSRDTSYEQYF,TGTGCCAGCAGTAGGGACACCTCCTACGAGCAGTACTTC,once,TRBJ2-7,-,TRBV2
CASSEGQGVGEQYF,TGTGCCAGCTCCGAGGGACAGGGAGTTGGGGAGCAGTACTTC,-,TRBJ2-7,TRBD1,TRBV18
CASRRTGVSYEQYF,TGTGCCAGCAGGCGGACAGGGGTCTCCTACGAGCAGTACTTC,-,TRBJ2-7,TRBD1,TRBV28
CASSSGTGVSNIQYF,TGTGCCAGCAGCTCCGGGACAGGGGTTTCAAACATTCAGTACTTC,-,TRBJ2-4,TRBD1,TRBV7-8
CASSLGAYYGYTF,TGCGCCAGCAGCTTGGGGGCCTACTATGGCTACACCTTC,-,TRBJ1-2,-,TRBV5-1
CATYSGGAPGETQYF,TGTGCCACCTATTCAGGGGGCGCCCCAGGAGAGACCCAGTACTTC,once,TRBJ2-5,TRBD1,TRBV10-3
CASSVGRGLTNEKLFF,TGTGCCAGCAGTGTCGGCAGGGGGCTGACTAATGAAAAACTGTTTTTT,-,TRBJ1-4,TRBD1,TRBV25-1
CASSPRKGLSGGVYEQYF,TGTGCCAGCAGCCCGAGGAAGGGGTTGTCGGGTGGGGTATACGAGCAGTACTTC,-,TRBJ2-7,-,TRBV11-2
CASSARGMPSNLYSNQPQHF,TGTGCCAGCAGTGCCAGAGGGATGCCCAGCAACCTCTATAGCAATCAGCCCCAGCATTTT,-,TRBJ1-5,-,TRBV6-1
CASSAGQQRTEAFF,TGCGCCAGCAGCGCTGGACAGCAGAGGACTGAAGCTTTCTTT,-,TRBJ1-1,-,TRBV5-1
CASSQAVMATEAFF,TGCGCCAGCAGCCAAGCAGTAATGGCCACTGAAGCTTTCTTT,few,TRBJ1-1,-,TRBV4-1
CSVEPGGRDEQFF,TGCAGCGTTGAGCCAGGGGGCAGGGATGAGCAGTTCTTC,-,TRBJ2-1,TRBD1,TRBV29-1